The T cell receptor beta chain under discussion was sequenced for a study of T cell responses to AZD1222 COVID-19 vaccine (dated by TCRdb to the early 2020s). As for the study more broadly: TCR sequencing covered fewer than 250 trial participants: 207 given two doses of AZD1222 and approximately 26 given two doses of MenACWY control vaccine. Trial participants were enrolled by age into subgroups of 18-55, 56-69 and 70-plus years, and approximately 150, 30 and 60 TCR-sequenced participants, respectively, were included in these subgroups. The study at large found these results: In the small 56-69-year group, the increase in depth fell short of significance, most likely because of low power. Because no day 14 peak-response samples were available, repertoires were characterized only after the peak T cell response. Participants were mostly white British, with more females than males. The authors suggested clonal diversity may have been underestimated. After two AZD1222 doses, both the breadth and the depth of spike-specific TCRs were significantly higher than at day 0 and than in MenACWY recipients. Reportedly, close to half of the unique spike-specific TCRs recognized epitopes lying outside the regions that are mutated in the B.1.351 and B.1.1.7 variants. CD4 TCRs associated with the vaccine covered the entire spike protein, and the dominant responses were in regions 160-218 and 743-854. Conclusions about previously exposed vaccinees were limited because only 6 or 7 AZD1222 recipients were SARS-CoV-2 seropositive at baseline.

The time point label for this specimen denotes: about 28 days (+/-7) after the second vaccine dose. AZD1222 recipients with second doses at about 4 weeks or about 12 weeks were pooled, because spike-specific TCR depth and breadth did not differ between schedules. Samples from vaccinated people were obtained from the UK trials COV001 and COV002, which included a single-blind randomized controlled phase 2/3 trial of AZD1222 (ChAdOx1 nCoV-19) in healthy adults. For TCRbeta chain sequencing, PBMC samples from trial participants were taken at day 0 and at day 28 after the second dose. A word on this clone: Its cognate antigen has yet to be identified. No clone much larger than this one lies a single base away; base qualities are absent.

The CDR3 regions of human TCRbeta chains were analyzed by immunosequencing. Concerning the study's data processing: Repertoire TCRs were checked for matches against a reference library of SARS-CoV-2-specific TCRs that had been generated using the MIRA antigen-specificity platform. Breadth was defined as the fraction of unique TCRs that were SARS-CoV-2-associated. Depth was defined as the fraction of total T cells that were SARS-CoV-2-associated. Using the MIRA data, every spike-specific TCR was mapped to the spike region that the TCR reacted to and assigned to either a CD4 or a CD8 class. Log10-transformed breadth and depth values were compared by one-way ANOVA with Sidak's multiple comparisons tests. This is the immuneACCESS table as TCRdb keeps it, with only in-frame sequences that have V and J called. A part of the clones is gone; compared with another copy, unresolved V genes explain less than half, and the rest is unexplained. That table furnishes V, J and clone size, whereas the DNA furnished D and trimming. The sample records about 94,000 clones, 85% of which are singletons. The leading ten clones occupy 4.5% of the sample.

The CDR3 holds 17 amino acids from the cysteine to the phenylalanine. Only the CDR3 DNA is retained, 51 bases long and in frame from the first base. V loses 6 bases, J loses 0 bases, and the germline ends lie 18 bases apart. The germline V gene provides CDR1 SNHLY and CDR2 FYNNEI. In this chain, TRBV2 is recombined with TRBJ1-3, with an unclear D gene assignment. The TCR originated in an adult who received the AZD1222 COVID-19 vaccine. Sequencing was performed on peripheral blood, taken 28 days after the second AZD1222 dose. For the CDR3, the sequence is CASRTLKAGRSGNTIYF. The sequenced DNA is TGTGCCAGCAGGACCCTTAAGGCAGGCCGCTCTGGAAACACCATATATTTT.